This record looks at one TCR beta chain sequence and its context. As yet, its antigen is unknown. This entry belongs to a study of Ad26.COV2.S vaccination and SARS-CoV-2 variants. Study-wide context: Donor was one of the participants in the Ad26.COV2.S arm of the COV1001 trial. Once, or twice with 56 days between doses, Ad26.COV2.S was given intramuscularly.

Treatment indicated: 15 to 20 received Ad26.COV2.S at low or high dose, single or two shots; 5 received placebo; per-sample allocation not given. Vaccine and placebo recipients were sampled on day 63 after the first injection. In the vaccine, an Ad26 vector expressed the SARS-CoV-2 spike of the Wuhan strain. Clones were sequenced by immunoSEQ multiplex PCR, and TCRdb holds only the in-frame ones, with some missing. The sample shows about 350,000 clones, 88% of them seen only once. Broader study findings: Non-spike TCR breadth did not differ much between vaccine and placebo recipients.

V dropped 0 bases and J dropped 7 bases, with 21 bases sitting between them. The CDR3 contains 17 residues. The germline V gene encodes CDR1 MGHRA and CDR2 YSYEKL. The specimen comprised peripheral blood, sampled in a trial of Ad26.COV2.S vaccine versus placebo. The chain is built from TRBV4-1 and TRBJ1-2, with D possibly being TRBD1 (6 bases). The TCR sequence derives from a person between 18 and 65 years old who received the Ad26.COV2.S COVID-19 vaccine or a placebo. The CDR3 nucleotides are TGCGCCAGCAGCCAAGAGCTAACGCGGGGGGCAGGGGCTGGCTACACCTTC. It specifies CASSQELTRGAGAGYTF.